This is a list of T cell receptor beta chains from one sample in a study of T cells in Graves' hyperthyroidism and ophthalmopathy. One entry per CDR3 protein results from TCRdb running MiXCR on the multiplex PCR reads. The data show some 400,000 distinct CDR3 sequences, approximately 19% seen once. The sample comprised blood. The receptors originated from a woman younger than 35 with Graves' hyperthyroidism. CDR3s include the opening cysteine and the closing phenylalanine or tryptophan. The order of the fields is CDR3 protein, V gene, clone size. Clone size is stated in some rows and not others, as once, few, many or a class when expanded.

cdr3_aa: CASSLGGSTTGELFF; v_call: TRBV28; clone_size: NA
cdr3_aa: CASSLQGIRYEQYF; v_call: TRBV7-2; clone_size: NA
cdr3_aa: CASSLVLTGELFF; v_call: TRBV11-2; clone_size: many
cdr3_aa: CASSLYTPTSGGGTQYF; v_call: TRBV27; clone_size: many
cdr3_aa: CSARDGYRNKNTEAFF; v_call: TRBV20-1; clone_size: many
cdr3_aa: CASSLGRTGTYEQYF; v_call: TRBV27; clone_size: many
cdr3_aa: CASSPGTGDNQPQHF; v_call: TRBV27; clone_size: many
cdr3_aa: CATRDGHNYEQYF; v_call: TRBV7-9; clone_size: many
cdr3_aa: CASSFTGGSMNTEAFF; v_call: TRBV12-3/TRBV12-4; clone_size: many
cdr3_aa: CASSPHRVRGTEAFF; v_call: TRBV7-8; clone_size: many
cdr3_aa: CASSLSSGRGTEAFF; v_call: TRBV12-3/TRBV12-4; clone_size: many
cdr3_aa: CASSYPSQGAREGNTIYF; v_call: TRBV6-2/TRBV6-3; clone_size: NA
cdr3_aa: CSVNAGTGVWDIQYF; v_call: TRBV29-1; clone_size: many
cdr3_aa: CASSEAVLSGYTF; v_call: TRBV10-2; clone_size: many
cdr3_aa: CASSVLTGLNYGYTF; v_call: TRBV9; clone_size: many
cdr3_aa: CASSPGARTEAFF; v_call: TRBV5-1; clone_size: few
cdr3_aa: CASSPGQGAARRGYTF; v_call: TRBV16; clone_size: many
cdr3_aa: CASSYGSGTYEQYF; v_call: TRBV6-5; clone_size: many
cdr3_aa: CASSETGRSYGYTF; v_call: TRBV6-1; clone_size: NA
cdr3_aa: CASSERQGARTEAFF; v_call: TRBV19; clone_size: many
cdr3_aa: CASSETGGTWGYTF; v_call: TRBV25-1; clone_size: many
cdr3_aa: CAGSSGTGPNQPQHF; v_call: TRBV6-1; clone_size: many
cdr3_aa: CASSTGWQETQYF; v_call: TRBV5-1; clone_size: many
cdr3_aa: CSAEGDVGQLFTDTQYF; v_call: TRBV29-1; clone_size: few
cdr3_aa: CSVELAGGMETQYF; v_call: TRBV29-1; clone_size: few
cdr3_aa: CASSTGNQPQHF; v_call: TRBV27; clone_size: many
cdr3_aa: CASGLGPRQGLAFF; v_call: TRBV12-5; clone_size: many
cdr3_aa: CSARSGGGNTEAFF; v_call: TRBV20-1; clone_size: many
cdr3_aa: CASSRGPDYEQYF; v_call: TRBV6-2/TRBV6-3; clone_size: NA
cdr3_aa: CASSLPPGQNPYGYTF; v_call: TRBV5-1; clone_size: few
cdr3_aa: CASSLKGTGFAQYF; v_call: TRBV7-3; clone_size: many
cdr3_aa: CATGGQAEETQYF; v_call: TRBV24-1; clone_size: many
cdr3_aa: CASSFPWHRGPKNIQYF; v_call: TRBV11-2; clone_size: few
cdr3_aa: CASSYVAARVDAEAFF; v_call: TRBV6-5; clone_size: NA
cdr3_aa: CASSLAGGVGNTIYF; v_call: TRBV3-1; clone_size: many
cdr3_aa: CAKAGQKNQPQHF; v_call: TRBV12-3/TRBV12-4; clone_size: many
cdr3_aa: CASTPAGNTEAFF; v_call: TRBV6-1; clone_size: NA
cdr3_aa: CASRNRAPFSAFF; v_call: TRBV19; clone_size: few
cdr3_aa: CASSPWTGTISEQYF; v_call: TRBV5-1; clone_size: many
cdr3_aa: CASSYRSNYGYTF; v_call: TRBV6-5; clone_size: many
cdr3_aa: CASSYSMNSGGTQYF; v_call: TRBV6-6; clone_size: large
cdr3_aa: CATSRGRDWGYGYTF; v_call: TRBV15; clone_size: NA
cdr3_aa: CSATQGTVMKNIQYF; v_call: TRBV20-1; clone_size: NA
cdr3_aa: CASSYGTPGNTIYF; v_call: TRBV6-5; clone_size: NA
cdr3_aa: CSASPYPPGQGHTEAFF; v_call: TRBV20-1; clone_size: many
cdr3_aa: CSTLQGGNNGYTF; v_call: TRBV20-1; clone_size: many
cdr3_aa: CASGNRGHGQPQHF; v_call: TRBV2; clone_size: many
cdr3_aa: CAAGETSNQPQHF; v_call: TRBV6-1; clone_size: many
cdr3_aa: CATSRDRTGDGYTF; v_call: TRBV15; clone_size: many
cdr3_aa: CASSEFGGLVGTGELFF; v_call: TRBV6-1; clone_size: many
cdr3_aa: CASSPDRALSNTEAFF; v_call: TRBV5-1; clone_size: NA
cdr3_aa: CSALTVAGLDEQYF; v_call: TRBV29-1; clone_size: many
cdr3_aa: CASSKDGGYGYTF; v_call: TRBV6-2/TRBV6-3; clone_size: many
cdr3_aa: CASGFGLGTYEQYF; v_call: TRBV12-5; clone_size: NA